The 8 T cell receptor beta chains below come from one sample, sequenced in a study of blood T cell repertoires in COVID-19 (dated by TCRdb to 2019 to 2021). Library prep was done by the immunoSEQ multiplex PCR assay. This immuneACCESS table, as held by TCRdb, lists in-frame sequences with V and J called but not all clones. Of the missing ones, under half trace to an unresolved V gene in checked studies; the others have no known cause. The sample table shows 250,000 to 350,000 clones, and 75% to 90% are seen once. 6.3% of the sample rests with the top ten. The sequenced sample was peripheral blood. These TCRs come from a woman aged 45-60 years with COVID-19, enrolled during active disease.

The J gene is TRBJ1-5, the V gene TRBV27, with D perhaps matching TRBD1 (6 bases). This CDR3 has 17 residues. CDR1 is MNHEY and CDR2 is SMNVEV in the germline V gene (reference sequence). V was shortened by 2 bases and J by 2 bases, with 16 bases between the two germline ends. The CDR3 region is CASSLLFLRGGNQPQHF. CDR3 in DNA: TGTGCCAGCAGTTTACTATTCCTCAGGGGAGGCAATCAGCCCCAGCATTTT.

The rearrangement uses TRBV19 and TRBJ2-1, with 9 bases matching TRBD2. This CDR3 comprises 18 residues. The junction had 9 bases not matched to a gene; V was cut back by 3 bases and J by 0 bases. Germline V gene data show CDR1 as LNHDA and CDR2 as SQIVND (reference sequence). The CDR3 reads CASSIGGRGSSSYNEQFF. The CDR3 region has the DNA TGTGCCAGTAGTATCGGCGGGAGGGGGTCGAGCTCCTACAATGAGCAGTTCTTC.

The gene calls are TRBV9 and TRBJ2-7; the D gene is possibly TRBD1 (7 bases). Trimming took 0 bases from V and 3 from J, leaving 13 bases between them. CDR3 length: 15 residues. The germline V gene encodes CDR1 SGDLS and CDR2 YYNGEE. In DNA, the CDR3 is TGTGCCAGCAGCGTAGAAGGAGGGGGCCACTACGAGCAGTACTTC. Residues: CASSVEGGGHYEQYF.

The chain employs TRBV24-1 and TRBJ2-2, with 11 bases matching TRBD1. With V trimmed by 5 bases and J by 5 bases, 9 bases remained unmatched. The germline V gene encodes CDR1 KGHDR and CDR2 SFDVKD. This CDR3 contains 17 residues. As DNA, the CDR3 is TGTGCCACCAGTGCCGGCGGGGACAGGGGGTATACCGGGGAGCTGTTTTTT. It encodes CATSAGGDRGYTGELFF.

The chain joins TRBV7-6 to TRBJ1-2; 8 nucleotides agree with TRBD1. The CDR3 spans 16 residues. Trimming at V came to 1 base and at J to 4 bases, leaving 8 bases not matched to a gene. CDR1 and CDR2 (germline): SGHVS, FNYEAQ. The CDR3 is CASSLGQGAHIYGYTF. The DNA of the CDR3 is TGTGCCAGCAGCTTAGGGCAGGGGGCCCATATCTATGGCTACACCTTC.

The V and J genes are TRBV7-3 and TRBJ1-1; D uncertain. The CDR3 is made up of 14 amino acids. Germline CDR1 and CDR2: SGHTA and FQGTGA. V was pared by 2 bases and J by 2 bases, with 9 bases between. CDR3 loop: CASSLYASNTEAFF. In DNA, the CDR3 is TGTGCCAGCAGCTTATACGCGAGCAACACTGAAGCTTTCTTT.

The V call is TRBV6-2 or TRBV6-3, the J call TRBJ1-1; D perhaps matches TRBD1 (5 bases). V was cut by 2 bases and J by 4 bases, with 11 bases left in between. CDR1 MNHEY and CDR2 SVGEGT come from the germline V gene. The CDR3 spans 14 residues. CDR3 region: CASSYVRGGTEAFF. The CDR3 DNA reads TGTGCCAGCAGTTACGTAAGGGGTGGCACTGAAGCTTTCTTT.

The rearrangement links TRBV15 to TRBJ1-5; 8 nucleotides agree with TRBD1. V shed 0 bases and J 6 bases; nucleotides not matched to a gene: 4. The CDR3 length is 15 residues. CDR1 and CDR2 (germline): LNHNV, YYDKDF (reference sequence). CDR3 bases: TGTGCCACCAGCAGAGATGGGGGACAGGTTCAGCCCCAGCATTTT. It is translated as CATSRDGGQVQPQHF. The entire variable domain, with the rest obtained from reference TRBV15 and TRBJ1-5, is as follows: DAMVIQNPRYQVTQFGKPVTLSCSQTLNHNVMYWYQQKSSQAPKLLFHYYDKDFNNEADTPDNFQSRRPNTSFCFLDIRSPGLGDTAMYLCATSRDGGQVQPQHFGDGTRLSIL.